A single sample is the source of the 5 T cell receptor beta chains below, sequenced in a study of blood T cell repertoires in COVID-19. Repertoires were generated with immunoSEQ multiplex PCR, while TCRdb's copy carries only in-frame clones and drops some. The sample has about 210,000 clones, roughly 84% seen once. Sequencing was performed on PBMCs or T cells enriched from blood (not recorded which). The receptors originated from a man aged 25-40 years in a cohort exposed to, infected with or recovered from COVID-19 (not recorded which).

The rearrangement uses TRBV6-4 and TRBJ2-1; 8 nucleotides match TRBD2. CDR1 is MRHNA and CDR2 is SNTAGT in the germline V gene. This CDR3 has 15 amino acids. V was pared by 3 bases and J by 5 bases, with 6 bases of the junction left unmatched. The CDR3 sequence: CASSDDGRAHNEQFF. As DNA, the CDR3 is TGTGCCAGCAGTGATGACGGGAGGGCCCACAATGAGCAGTTCTTC.

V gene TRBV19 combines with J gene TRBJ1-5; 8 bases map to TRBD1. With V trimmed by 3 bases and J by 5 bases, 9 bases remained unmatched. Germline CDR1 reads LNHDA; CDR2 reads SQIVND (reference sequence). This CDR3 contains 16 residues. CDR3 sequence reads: CASSILADRGHQPQHF. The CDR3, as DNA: TGTGCCAGTAGTATTCTCGCCGACAGGGGACATCAGCCCCAGCATTTT.

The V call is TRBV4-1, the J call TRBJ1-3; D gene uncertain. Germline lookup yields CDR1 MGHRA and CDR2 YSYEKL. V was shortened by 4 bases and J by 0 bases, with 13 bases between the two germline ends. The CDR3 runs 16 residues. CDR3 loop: CASSPTAFNSGNTIYF. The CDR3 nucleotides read TGCGCCAGCAGCCCGACTGCGTTTAACTCTGGAAACACCATATATTTT.

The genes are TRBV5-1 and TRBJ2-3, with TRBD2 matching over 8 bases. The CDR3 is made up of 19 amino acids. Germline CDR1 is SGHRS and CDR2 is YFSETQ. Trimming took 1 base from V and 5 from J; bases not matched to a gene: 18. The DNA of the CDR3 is TGCGCCAGCAGCTTGCGTTGGTACAGCGGGAGAGGAAAAAAAGATACGCAGTATTTT. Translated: CASSLRWYSGRGKKDTQYF.

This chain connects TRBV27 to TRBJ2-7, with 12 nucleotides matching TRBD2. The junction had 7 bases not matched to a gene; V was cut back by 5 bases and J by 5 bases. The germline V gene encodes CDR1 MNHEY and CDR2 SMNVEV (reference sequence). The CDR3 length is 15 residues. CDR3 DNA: TGTGCCAGCAGTCCGACGACTAGCGGGAGACACGAGCAGTACTTC. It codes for CASSPTTSGRHEQYF.